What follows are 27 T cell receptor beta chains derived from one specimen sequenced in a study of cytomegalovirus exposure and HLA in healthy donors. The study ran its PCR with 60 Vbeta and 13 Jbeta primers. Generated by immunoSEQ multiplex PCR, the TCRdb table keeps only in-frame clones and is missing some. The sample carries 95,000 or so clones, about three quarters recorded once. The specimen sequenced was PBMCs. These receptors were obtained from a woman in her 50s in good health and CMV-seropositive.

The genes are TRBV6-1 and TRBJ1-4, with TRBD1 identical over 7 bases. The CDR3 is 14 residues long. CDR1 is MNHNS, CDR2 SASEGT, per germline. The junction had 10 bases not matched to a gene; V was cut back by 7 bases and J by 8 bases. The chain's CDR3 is CASTPAGQEEKLFF. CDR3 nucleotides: TGTGCCAGCACCCCCGCCGGACAGGAGGAAAAACTGTTTTTT.

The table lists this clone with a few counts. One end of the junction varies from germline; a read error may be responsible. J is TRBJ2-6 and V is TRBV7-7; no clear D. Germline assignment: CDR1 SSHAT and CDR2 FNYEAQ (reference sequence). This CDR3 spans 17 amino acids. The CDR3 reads CASSLNPGASGANVLTF. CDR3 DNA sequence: TGTGCTAGCAGCTTAAACCCTGGAGCGTCTGGGGCCAACGTCCTGACTTTC. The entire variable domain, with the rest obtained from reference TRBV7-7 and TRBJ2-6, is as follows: GAGVSQSPRYKVTKRGQDVTLRCDPISSHATLYWYQQALGQGPEFLTYFNYEAQPDKSGLPSDRFSAERPEGSISTLTIQRTEQRDSAMYRCASSLNPGASGANVLTFGAGSRLTVL.

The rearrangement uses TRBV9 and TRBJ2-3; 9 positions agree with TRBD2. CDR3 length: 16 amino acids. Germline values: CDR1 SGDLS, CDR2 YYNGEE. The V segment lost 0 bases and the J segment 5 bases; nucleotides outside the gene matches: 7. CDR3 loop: CASSVGLAGELDTQYF. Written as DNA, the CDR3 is TGTGCCAGCAGCGTAGGTTTAGCGGGAGAATTAGATACGCAGTATTTT.

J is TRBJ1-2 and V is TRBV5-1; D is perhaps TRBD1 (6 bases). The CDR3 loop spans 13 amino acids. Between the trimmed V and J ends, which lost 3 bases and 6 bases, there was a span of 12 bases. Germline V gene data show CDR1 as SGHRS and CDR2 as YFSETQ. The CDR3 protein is CASSWDNGNGYTF. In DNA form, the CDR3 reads TGCGCCAGCAGCTGGGACAATGGAAATGGCTACACCTTC.

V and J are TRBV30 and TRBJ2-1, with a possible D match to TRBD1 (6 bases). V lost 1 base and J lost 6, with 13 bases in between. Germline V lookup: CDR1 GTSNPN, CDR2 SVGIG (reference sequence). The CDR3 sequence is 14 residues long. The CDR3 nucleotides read TGTGCCTGGAGTGGGATTCGAGGGGGCAATGAGCAGTTCTTC. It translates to CAWSGIRGGNEQFF.

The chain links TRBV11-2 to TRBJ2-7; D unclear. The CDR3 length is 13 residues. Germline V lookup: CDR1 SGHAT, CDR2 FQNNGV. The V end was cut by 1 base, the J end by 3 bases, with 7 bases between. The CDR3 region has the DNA TGTGCCAGCAGCTTAGCCCCGGGCTACGAGCAGTACTTC. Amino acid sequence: CASSLAPGYEQYF.

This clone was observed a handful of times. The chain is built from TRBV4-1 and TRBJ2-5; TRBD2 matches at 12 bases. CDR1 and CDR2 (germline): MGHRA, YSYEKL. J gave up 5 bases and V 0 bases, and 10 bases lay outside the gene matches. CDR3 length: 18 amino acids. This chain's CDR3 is CASSQDLHASGREETQYF. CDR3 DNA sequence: TGCGCCAGCAGCCAAGATTTACATGCTAGCGGGAGGGAGGAGACCCAGTACTTC.

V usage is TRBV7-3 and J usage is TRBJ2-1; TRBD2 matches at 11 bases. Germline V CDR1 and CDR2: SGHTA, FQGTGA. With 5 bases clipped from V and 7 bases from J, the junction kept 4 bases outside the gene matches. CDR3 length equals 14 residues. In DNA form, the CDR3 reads TGTGCCAGCAGCCGTAGCGGGAGGGGTAATGAGCAGTTCTTC. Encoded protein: CASSRSGRGNEQFF.

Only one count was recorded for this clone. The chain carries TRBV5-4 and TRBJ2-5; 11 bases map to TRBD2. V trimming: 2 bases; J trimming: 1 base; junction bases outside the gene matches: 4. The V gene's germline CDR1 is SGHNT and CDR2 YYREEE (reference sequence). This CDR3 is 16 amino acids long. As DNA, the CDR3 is TGTGCCAGCAGCTTCGGGGGACTAGCGGTCCAAGAGACCCAGTACTTC. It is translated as CASSFGGLAVQETQYF.

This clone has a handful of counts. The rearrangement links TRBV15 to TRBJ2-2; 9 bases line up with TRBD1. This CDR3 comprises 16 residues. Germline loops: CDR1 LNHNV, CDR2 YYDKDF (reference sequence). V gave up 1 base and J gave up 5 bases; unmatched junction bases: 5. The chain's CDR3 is CATSRGGQGRTGELFF. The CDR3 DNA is TGTGCCACCAGCAGAGGTGGACAGGGGAGGACCGGGGAGCTGTTTTTT.

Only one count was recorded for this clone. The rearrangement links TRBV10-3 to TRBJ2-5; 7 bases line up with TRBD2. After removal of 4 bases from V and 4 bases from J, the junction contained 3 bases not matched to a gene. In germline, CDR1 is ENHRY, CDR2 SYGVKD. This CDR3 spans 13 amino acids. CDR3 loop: CAISAASGETQYF. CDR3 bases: TGTGCCATCAGTGCGGCTAGCGGAGAGACCCAGTACTTC.

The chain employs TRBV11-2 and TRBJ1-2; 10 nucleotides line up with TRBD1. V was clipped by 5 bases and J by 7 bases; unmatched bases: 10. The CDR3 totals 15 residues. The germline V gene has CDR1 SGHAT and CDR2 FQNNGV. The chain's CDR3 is CASSPPGQGMRGYTF. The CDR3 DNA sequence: TGTGCCAGCAGCCCACCGGGACAGGGGATGCGTGGCTACACCTTC.

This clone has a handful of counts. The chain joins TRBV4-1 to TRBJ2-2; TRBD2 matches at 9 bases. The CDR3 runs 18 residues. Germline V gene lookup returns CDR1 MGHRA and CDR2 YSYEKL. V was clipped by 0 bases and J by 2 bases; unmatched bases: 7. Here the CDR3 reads CASSQDFSGSANTGELFF. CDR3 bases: TGCGCCAGCAGCCAAGATTTTAGCGGGAGCGCTAACACCGGGGAGCTGTTTTTT.

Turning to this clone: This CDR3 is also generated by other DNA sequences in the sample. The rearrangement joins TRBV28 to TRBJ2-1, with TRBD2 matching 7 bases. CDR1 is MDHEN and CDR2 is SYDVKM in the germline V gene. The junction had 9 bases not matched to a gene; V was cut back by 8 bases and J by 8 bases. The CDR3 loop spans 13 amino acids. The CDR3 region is CASDGQAGDEQFF. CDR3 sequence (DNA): TGTGCCAGCGACGGGCAGGCGGGGGATGAGCAGTTCTTC.

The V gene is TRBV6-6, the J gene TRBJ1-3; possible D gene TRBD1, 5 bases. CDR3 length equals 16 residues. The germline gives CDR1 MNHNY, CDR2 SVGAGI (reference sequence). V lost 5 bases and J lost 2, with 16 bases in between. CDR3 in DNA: TGTGCCAGCAGTCATTCCGGAGGGGCCACTGGAAACACCATATATTTT. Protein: CASSHSGGATGNTIYF.

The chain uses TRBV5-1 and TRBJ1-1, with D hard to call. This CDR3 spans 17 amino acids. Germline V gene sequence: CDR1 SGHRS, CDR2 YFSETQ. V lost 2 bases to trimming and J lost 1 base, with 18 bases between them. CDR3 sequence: CASSLSGAPATNTEAFF. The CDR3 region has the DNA TGCGCCAGCAGCTTAAGTGGAGCACCCGCTACGAACACTGAAGCTTTCTTT.

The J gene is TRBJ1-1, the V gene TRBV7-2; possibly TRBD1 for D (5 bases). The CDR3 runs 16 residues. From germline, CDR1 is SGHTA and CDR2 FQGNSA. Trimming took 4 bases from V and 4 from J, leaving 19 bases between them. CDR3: CASSSYRGGMGTEAFF. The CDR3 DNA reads TGTGCCAGCAGCTCCTATCGGGGGGGGATGGGCACTGAAGCTTTCTTT.

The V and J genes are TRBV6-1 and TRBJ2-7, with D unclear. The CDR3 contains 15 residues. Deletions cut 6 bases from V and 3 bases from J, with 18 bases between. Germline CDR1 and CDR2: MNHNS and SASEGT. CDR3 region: CASSAGRFKYYEQYF. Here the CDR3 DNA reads TGTGCCAGCAGCGCCGGTCGTTTTAAATACTACGAGCAGTACTTC.

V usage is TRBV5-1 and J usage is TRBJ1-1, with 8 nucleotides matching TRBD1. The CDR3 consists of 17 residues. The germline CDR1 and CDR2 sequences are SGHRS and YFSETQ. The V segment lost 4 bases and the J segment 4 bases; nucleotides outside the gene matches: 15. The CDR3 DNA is TGCGCCAGCAGCGCAGCCGGGACAGGCCCAAGGGGCACTGAAGCTTTCTTT. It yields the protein CASSAAGTGPRGTEAFF.

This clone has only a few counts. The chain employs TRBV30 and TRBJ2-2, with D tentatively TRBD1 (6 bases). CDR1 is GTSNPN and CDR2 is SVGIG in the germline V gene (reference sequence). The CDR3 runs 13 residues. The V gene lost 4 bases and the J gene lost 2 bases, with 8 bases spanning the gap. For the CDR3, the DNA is TGTGCCTGGACACAGGGAAACACCGGGGAGCTGTTTTTT. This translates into CAWTQGNTGELFF.

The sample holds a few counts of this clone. Here the CDR3 DNA reads TGTGCCAGCAAAGTAGGGAGGGATCAGCCCCAGCATTTT. Translation gives CASKVGRDQPQHF. The chain recombines TRBV6-5 with TRBJ1-5; D gene unclear. The V end lost 7 bases, the J end lost 5 bases, and 12 bases lay between the germline ends. The CDR3 extends over 13 amino acids. Germline loops: CDR1 MNHEY, CDR2 SVGAGI.

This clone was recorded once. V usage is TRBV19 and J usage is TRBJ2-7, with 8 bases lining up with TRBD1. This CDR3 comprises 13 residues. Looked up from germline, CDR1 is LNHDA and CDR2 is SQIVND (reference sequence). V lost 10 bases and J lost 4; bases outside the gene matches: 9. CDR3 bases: TGTGCCACCGCGGTCGACAGGGGATACGAGCAGTACTTC. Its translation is CATAVDRGYEQYF. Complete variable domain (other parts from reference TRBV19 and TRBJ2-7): DGGITQSPKYLFRKEGQNVTLSCEQNLNHDAMYWYRQDPGQGLRLIYYSQIVNDFQKGDIAEGYSVSREKKESFPLTVTSAQKNPTAFYLCATAVDRGYEQYFGPGTRLTVT.

CDR3 DNA sequence: TGTGCCAGCACTATAGACAGTTTTGTCAACACTGAAGCTTTCTTT. This translates into CASTIDSFVNTEAFF. V is TRBV2 and J is TRBJ1-1; the D gene is possibly TRBD1 (5 bases). Germline CDR1 reads SNHLY; CDR2 reads FYNNEI. The V end was cut by 7 bases, the J end by 2 bases, with 17 bases between. CDR3 length: 15 residues.

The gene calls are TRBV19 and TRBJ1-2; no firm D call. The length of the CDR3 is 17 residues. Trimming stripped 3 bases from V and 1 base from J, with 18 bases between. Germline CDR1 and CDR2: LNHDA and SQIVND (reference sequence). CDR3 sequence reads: CASSMIVEEWSNYGYTF. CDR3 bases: TGTGCCAGTAGTATGATAGTGGAGGAGTGGAGTAACTATGGCTACACCTTC. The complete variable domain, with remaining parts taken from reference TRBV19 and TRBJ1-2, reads DGGITQSPKYLFRKEGQNVTLSCEQNLNHDAMYWYRQDPGQGLRLIYYSQIVNDFQKGDIAEGYSVSREKKESFPLTVTSAQKNPTAFYLCASSMIVEEWSNYGYTFGSGTRLTVV.

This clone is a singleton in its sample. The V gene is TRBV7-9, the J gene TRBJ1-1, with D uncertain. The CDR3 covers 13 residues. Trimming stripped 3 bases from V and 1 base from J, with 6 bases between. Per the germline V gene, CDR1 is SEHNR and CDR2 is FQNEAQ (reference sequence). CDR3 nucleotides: TGTGCCAGCAGCTTCTCGGGGAACACTGAAGCTTTCTTT. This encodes CASSFSGNTEAFF.

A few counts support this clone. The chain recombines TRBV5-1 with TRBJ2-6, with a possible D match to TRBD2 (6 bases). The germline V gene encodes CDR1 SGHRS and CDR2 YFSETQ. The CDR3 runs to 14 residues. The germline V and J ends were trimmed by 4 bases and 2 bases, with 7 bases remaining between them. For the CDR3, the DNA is TGCGCCAGCAGCGCGGGACCTGGGGCCAACGTCCTGACTTTC. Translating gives CASSAGPGANVLTF.

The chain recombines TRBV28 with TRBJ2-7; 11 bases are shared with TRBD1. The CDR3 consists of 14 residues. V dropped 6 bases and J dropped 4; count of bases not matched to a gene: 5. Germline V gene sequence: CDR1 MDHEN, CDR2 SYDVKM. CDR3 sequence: CASRRTGGGYEQYF. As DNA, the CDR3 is TGTGCCAGCAGGCGGACAGGGGGCGGGTACGAGCAGTACTTC.